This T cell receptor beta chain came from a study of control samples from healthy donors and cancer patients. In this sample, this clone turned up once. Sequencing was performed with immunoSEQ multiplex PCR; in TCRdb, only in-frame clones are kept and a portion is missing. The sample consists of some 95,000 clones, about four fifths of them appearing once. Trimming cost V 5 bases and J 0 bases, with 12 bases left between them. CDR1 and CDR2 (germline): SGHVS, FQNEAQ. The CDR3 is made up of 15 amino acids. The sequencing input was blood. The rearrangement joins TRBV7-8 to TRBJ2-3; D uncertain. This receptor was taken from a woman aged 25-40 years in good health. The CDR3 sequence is CASSPRLGSTDTQYF. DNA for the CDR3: TGTGCCAGCAGCCCAAGGCTAGGGAGCACAGATACGCAGTATTTT.